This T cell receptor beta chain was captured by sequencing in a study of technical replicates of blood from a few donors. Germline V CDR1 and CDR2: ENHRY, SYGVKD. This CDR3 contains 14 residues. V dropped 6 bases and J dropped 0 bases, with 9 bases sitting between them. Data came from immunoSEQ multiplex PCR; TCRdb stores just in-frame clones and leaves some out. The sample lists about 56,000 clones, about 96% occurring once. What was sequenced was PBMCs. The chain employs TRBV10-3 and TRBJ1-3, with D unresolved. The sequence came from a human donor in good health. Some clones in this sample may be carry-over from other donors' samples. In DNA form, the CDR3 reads TGTGCCATCAGGGAGGCACTCTCTGGAAACACCATATATTTT. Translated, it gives CAIREALSGNTIYF.